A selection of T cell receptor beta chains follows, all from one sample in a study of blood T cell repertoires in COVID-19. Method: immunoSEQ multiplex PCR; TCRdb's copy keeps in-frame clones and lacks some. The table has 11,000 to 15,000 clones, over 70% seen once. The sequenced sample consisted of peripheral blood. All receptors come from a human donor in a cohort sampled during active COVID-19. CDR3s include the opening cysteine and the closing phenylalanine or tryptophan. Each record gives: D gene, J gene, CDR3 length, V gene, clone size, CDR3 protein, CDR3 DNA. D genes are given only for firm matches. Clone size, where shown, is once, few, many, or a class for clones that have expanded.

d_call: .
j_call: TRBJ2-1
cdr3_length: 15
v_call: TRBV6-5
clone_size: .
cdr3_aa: CASSWTHSSYNEQFF
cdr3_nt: TGTGCCAGCAGTTGGACTCATTCCTCCTACAATGAGCAGTTCTTC

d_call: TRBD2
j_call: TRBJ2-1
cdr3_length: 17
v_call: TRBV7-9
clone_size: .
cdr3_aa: CASSVTPTGRESNEQFF
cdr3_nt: TGTGCCAGCAGCGTTACCCCGACTGGGCGGGAGTCCAATGAGCAGTTCTTC

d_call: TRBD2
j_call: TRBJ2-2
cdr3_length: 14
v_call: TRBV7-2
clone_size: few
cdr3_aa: CASSLLAGTGELFF
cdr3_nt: TGTGCCAGCAGCTTACTAGCGGGTACCGGGGAGCTGTTTTTT

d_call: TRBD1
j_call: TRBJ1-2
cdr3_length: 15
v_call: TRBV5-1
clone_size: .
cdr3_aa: CASSFGAGGSYGYTF
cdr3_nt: TGCGCCAGCAGCTTCGGGGCAGGGGGTAGCTATGGCTACACCTTC

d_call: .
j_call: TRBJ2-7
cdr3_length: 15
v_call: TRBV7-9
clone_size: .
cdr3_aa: CASSFRGGALDEQYF
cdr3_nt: TGTGCCAGCAGCTTTAGAGGGGGGGCCTTGGACGAGCAGTACTTC

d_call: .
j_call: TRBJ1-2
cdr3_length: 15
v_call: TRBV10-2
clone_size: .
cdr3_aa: CASSEGEGANYGYTF
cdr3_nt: TGCGCCAGCAGTGAGGGGGAGGGAGCTAACTATGGCTACACCTTC

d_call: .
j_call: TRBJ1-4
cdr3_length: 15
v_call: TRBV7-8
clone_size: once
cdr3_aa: CASSISTEDNEKLFF
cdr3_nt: TGTGCCAGCAGCATATCGACAGAGGACAATGAAAAACTGTTTTTT

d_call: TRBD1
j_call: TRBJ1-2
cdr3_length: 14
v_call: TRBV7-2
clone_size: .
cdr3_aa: CASSSPTGGDGYTF
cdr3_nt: TGTGCCAGCAGCTCTCCGACAGGGGGCGATGGCTACACCTTC

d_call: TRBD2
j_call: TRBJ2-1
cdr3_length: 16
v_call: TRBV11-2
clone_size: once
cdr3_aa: CASSYISSGAYNEQFF
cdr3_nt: TGTGCCAGCAGCTACATCTCTAGCGGGGCCTACAATGAGCAGTTCTTC

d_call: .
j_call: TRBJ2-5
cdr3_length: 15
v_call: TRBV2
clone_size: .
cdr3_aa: CASSGDSQNPETQYF
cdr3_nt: TGTGCCAGCAGTGGGGACTCACAGAACCCAGAGACCCAGTACTTC